This record looks at one T cell receptor (beta chain) sequence and its context. Its antigen is not identified. The germline gives CDR1 SGHNT, CDR2 YENEEA. CDR3 size: 13 residues. J lost 3 bases, V lost 5 bases, and 4 bases had no gene match. The sample belongs to a study of a mutant IDH1 vaccine in newly diagnosed glioma. Overall study: First vaccine doses came 4-6 weeks after radiotherapy alone, or with temozolomide cycles. Treated individuals were around 60% male and roughly 40% female, averaging approximately 40 years of age.

Sequencing used immunoSEQ multiplex PCR; TCRdb keeps in-frame clones, though not all of them. This table holds about 45,000 clones, around 92% found once. The time point was: week 35, safety follow-up. Each dose of the vaccine consisted of 300 ug of mutant IDH1 20-mer peptide, with topical imiquimod. New IDH1-mutant, ATRX-lost WHO grade 3 or 4 astrocytomas occurred in donors. The V gene is TRBV11-3, the J gene TRBJ2-7; 7 bases are a match to TRBD1. The clonotype originates from a man aged 50-60 years with glioma. The sample in question was PBMCs, obtained from a glioma patient whose treatment included an IDH1 peptide vaccine. The CDR3 sequence: CASSDRDGYEQYF. CDR3 DNA: TGTGCCAGCAGCGACAGGGACGGCTACGAGCAGTACTTC.